The rows below give T cell receptor beta chains drawn from one sample of a study of T cells after yellow fever vaccination. MiXCR was run by TCRdb on the 5' RACE reads, yielding one entry per CDR3 protein. The sample lists about 370,000 distinct CDR3 sequences, more than 9% seen once, with more than 15% in the top ten. Sequencing was performed on PBMCs, taken on the day of the first yellow fever vaccination. These receptors all come from a man between 18 and 35 years old who received the YFV17D yellow fever vaccine. Each CDR3 is given with its conserved first and last residue. Each record gives: D gene, J gene, V gene, clone size, CDR3 DNA, CDR3 protein. A D gene is named only where the DNA matches it firmly. The size field is filled for only some rows; it gives once, few, many or a size class.

d_gene: TRBD1; j_gene: TRBJ1-2; v_gene: TRBV11-2; abundance: .; CDR3nt: TGTGCCAGCAGCTTATCTCAGCTCCCGGACAGGAGCTTCTATGGCTACACCTTC; CDR3aa: CASSLSQLPDRSFYGYTF
d_gene: TRBD2; j_gene: TRBJ2-1; v_gene: TRBV12-3/TRBV12-4; abundance: .; CDR3nt: TGTGCCAGCAGCCCCGCACCACTAGCGGGCGTCTACAATGAGCAGTTCTTC; CDR3aa: CASSPAPLAGVYNEQFF
d_gene: .; j_gene: TRBJ2-1; v_gene: TRBV20-1; abundance: few; CDR3nt: TGCAGTGCTAGAGAGCCAGTCGTCTACAATGAGCAGTTCTTC; CDR3aa: CSAREPVVYNEQFF
d_gene: .; j_gene: TRBJ1-1; v_gene: TRBV29-1; abundance: .; CDR3nt: TGCAGCGTTGTAGTAACTGAAGCTTTCTTT; CDR3aa: CSVVVTEAFF
d_gene: .; j_gene: TRBJ2-7; v_gene: TRBV12-5; abundance: few; CDR3nt: TGTGCTAGTGCTAAAAACTACGAGCAGTACTTC; CDR3aa: CASAKNYEQYF
d_gene: TRBD1; j_gene: TRBJ1-1; v_gene: TRBV7-2; abundance: few; CDR3nt: TGTGCCAGCAGCTCCCGAACAACAGGGGGCCAAGCTTTCTTT; CDR3aa: CASSSRTTGGQAFF
d_gene: .; j_gene: TRBJ1-2; v_gene: TRBV6-1; abundance: few; CDR3nt: TGTGCCAGCCTCGGGACCCCCCGAGATGGCTACACCTTC; CDR3aa: CASLGTPRDGYTF
d_gene: .; j_gene: TRBJ2-1; v_gene: TRBV4-3; abundance: .; CDR3nt: TGCGCCAGCAGCCCGGACGGTGGGTCCTACAATGAGCAGTTCTTC; CDR3aa: CASSPDGGSYNEQFF
d_gene: .; j_gene: TRBJ2-5; v_gene: TRBV6-5; abundance: .; CDR3nt: TGTGCCAGCAGTTACGATAGGGGCGTGGAGACCCAGTACTTC; CDR3aa: CASSYDRGVETQYF
d_gene: .; j_gene: TRBJ1-2; v_gene: TRBV6-5; abundance: .; CDR3nt: TGTGCCAGCAGTTACGGTAGGAGAGATGGCTACACCTTC; CDR3aa: CASSYGRRDGYTF
d_gene: .; j_gene: TRBJ2-1; v_gene: TRBV7-3; abundance: few; CDR3nt: TGTGCCAGCAGCCGGGCTGGGGGGTACGATGAGCAGTTCTTC; CDR3aa: CASSRAGGYDEQFF
d_gene: .; j_gene: TRBJ1-3; v_gene: TRBV19; abundance: .; CDR3nt: TGTGCCAGTACGTTCTGGGGACCTGGAAACACCATATATTTT; CDR3aa: CASTFWGPGNTIYF
d_gene: .; j_gene: TRBJ1-1; v_gene: TRBV18; abundance: .; CDR3nt: TGTGCCAGCTCACCGGGCAGCCTATACGCCCAAGCTTTCTTT; CDR3aa: CASSPGSLYAQAFF
d_gene: .; j_gene: TRBJ2-3; v_gene: TRBV24-1; abundance: few; CDR3nt: TGTGCCACCAGTGAGGGGGGGCCAGATACGCAGTATTTT; CDR3aa: CATSEGGPDTQYF
d_gene: .; j_gene: TRBJ2-7; v_gene: TRBV19; abundance: .; CDR3nt: TGTGCCAGTAGTATGTCGACCGGCTCCTACGAGCAGTACTTC; CDR3aa: CASSMSTGSYEQYF
d_gene: TRBD1; j_gene: TRBJ1-6; v_gene: TRBV20-1; abundance: .; CDR3nt: TGCAGTGCATCCGCAGGGGGGATTTCACCCCTCCACTTT; CDR3aa: CSASAGGISPLHF
d_gene: TRBD2; j_gene: TRBJ2-1; v_gene: TRBV12-5; abundance: few; CDR3nt: TGTGCTAGTGGTTTGTGGCGGGGGGATTGGGATTCAGGCAATGAGCAGTTCTTC; CDR3aa: CASGLWRGDWDSGNEQFF
d_gene: TRBD1; j_gene: TRBJ1-2; v_gene: TRBV20-1; abundance: .; CDR3nt: TGCAGTCCGGGACAGGGGTTTGGAGGCTACACCTTC; CDR3aa: CSPGQGFGGYTF
d_gene: TRBD1; j_gene: TRBJ2-7; v_gene: TRBV3-1; abundance: few; CDR3nt: TGTGCCAGCAGCCCGACAGGGTTTTCCGAGCAGTACTTC; CDR3aa: CASSPTGFSEQYF
d_gene: .; j_gene: TRBJ2-1; v_gene: TRBV24-1; abundance: many; CDR3nt: TGTGCCACCAGTGATTTCGGAAATGAGCAGTTCTTC; CDR3aa: CATSDFGNEQFF
d_gene: TRBD1; j_gene: TRBJ2-5; v_gene: TRBV12-3/TRBV12-4; abundance: .; CDR3nt: TGTGCCAGCACCGACAGGGGGCTCGGGGAGACCCAGTACTTC; CDR3aa: CASTDRGLGETQYF
d_gene: .; j_gene: TRBJ2-1; v_gene: TRBV6-1; abundance: few; CDR3nt: TGTGCCAGCAGTGAAGGACAGTACGGTGAGCAGTTCTTC; CDR3aa: CASSEGQYGEQFF
d_gene: .; j_gene: TRBJ2-4; v_gene: TRBV4-1; abundance: .; CDR3nt: TGCGCCAGCAGCCAACCCATAGCCAAAAACATTCAGTACTTC; CDR3aa: CASSQPIAKNIQYF
d_gene: TRBD2; j_gene: TRBJ2-3; v_gene: TRBV5-1; abundance: once; CDR3nt: TGCGCCAGCAGCCCAGGACTAGCTCCCTCCACAGATACGCAGTATTTT; CDR3aa: CASSPGLAPSTDTQYF
d_gene: .; j_gene: TRBJ1-1; v_gene: TRBV27; abundance: .; CDR3nt: TGTGCCAGCGCCCGGGGTCGGTACACTGAAGCTTTCTTT; CDR3aa: CASARGRYTEAFF
d_gene: .; j_gene: TRBJ2-2; v_gene: TRBV5-1; abundance: few; CDR3nt: TGCGCCAGCAGCTTTGACAGGAGGGGAACCGGGGAGCTGTTTTTT; CDR3aa: CASSFDRRGTGELFF